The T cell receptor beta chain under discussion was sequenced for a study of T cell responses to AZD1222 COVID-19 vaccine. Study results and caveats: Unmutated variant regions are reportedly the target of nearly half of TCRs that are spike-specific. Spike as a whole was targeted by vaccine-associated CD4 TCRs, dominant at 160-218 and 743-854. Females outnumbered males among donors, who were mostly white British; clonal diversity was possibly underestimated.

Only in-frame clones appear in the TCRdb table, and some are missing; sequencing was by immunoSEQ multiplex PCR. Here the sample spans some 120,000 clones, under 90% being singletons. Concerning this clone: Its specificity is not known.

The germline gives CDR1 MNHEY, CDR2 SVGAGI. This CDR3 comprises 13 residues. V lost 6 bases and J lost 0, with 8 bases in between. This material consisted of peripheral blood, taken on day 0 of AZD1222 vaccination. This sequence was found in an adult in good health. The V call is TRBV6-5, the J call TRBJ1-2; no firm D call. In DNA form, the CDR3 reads TGTGCCAGCAGCGTACTAGCTAACTATGGCTACACCTTC. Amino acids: CASSVLANYGYTF.